Shown below are 27 T cell receptor beta chains from a single sample sequenced in a study of T cell repertoires in cytomegalovirus infection. TCRdb fed the reads into MiXCR, producing one record per CDR3 protein. The table has just under 550,000 distinct CDR3 sequences, approximately 26% seen once; the top ten hold about 13%. The sample taken for sequencing was PBMCs. The source of these receptors is a human donor in good health (CMV status not recorded). Some clones in this sample may be carry-over from other donors' samples.

V gene TRBV6-2 or TRBV6-3 combines with J gene TRBJ2-1; D gene unclear. Germline V gene sequence: CDR1 MNHEY, CDR2 SVGEGT. Trimming took off 2 bases at V and 3 bases at J, with 11 bases between the two ends. The CDR3 consists of 15 residues. CDR3 residues: CASSYGKRFYNEQFF. The CDR3 DNA sequence: TGTGCCAGCAGTTACGGGAAGCGCTTCTACAATGAGCAGTTCTTC.

The J gene is TRBJ1-2, the V gene TRBV5-1; a possible D gene is TRBD1 (6 bases). The germline V gene has CDR1 SGHRS and CDR2 YFSETQ. CDR3 length: 14 amino acids. The ends were cut back, 7 bases at V and 3 bases at J, with 16 bases in the middle. Here the CDR3 reads CASSPNGGDYGYTF. CDR3 DNA: TGCGCCAGCTCCCCGAACGGGGGCGACTATGGCTACACCTTC.

This clonotype was picked up a small number of times. CDR3 in amino acids: CASSPRAETQYF. The CDR3 nucleotides read TGTGCCAGCAGCCCTAGGGCGGAGACCCAGTACTTC. The chain carries TRBV12-3 or TRBV12-4 and TRBJ2-5; the D is unclear. The CDR3 is 12 amino acids. Trimming removed 6 bases from V and 5 bases from J, with 10 bases in between.

J is TRBJ2-5 and V is TRBV11-2, with TRBD2 matching 10 bases. The CDR3 is 18 residues long. Germline V lookup: CDR1 SGHAT, CDR2 FQNNGV. J lost 6 bases, V lost 2 bases, and 15 bases had no gene match. In nucleotides, the CDR3 is TGTGCCAGCAGCTTAAGTTTTACGGGACTAGCGTCAGTCCAGACCCAGTACTTC. Protein product: CASSLSFTGLASVQTQYF.

This clonotype was observed a few times. This chain links TRBV7-2 with TRBJ1-2; a weak D match, TRBD1 (5 bases). This CDR3 contains 15 residues. Germline V gene lookup returns CDR1 SGHTA and CDR2 FQGNSA. The V end lost 0 bases, the J end lost 4 bases, and 12 bases lay between the germline ends. CDR3 DNA sequence: TGTGCCAGCAGCTTAGCCCAGGGATGGGTCTATGGCTACACCTTC. This encodes CASSLAQGWVYGYTF.

This clonotype was seen more than once but under ten times. The gene calls are TRBV7-6 and TRBJ2-5; TRBD2 is a possible D gene (6 bases). V was shortened by 7 bases and J by 3 bases, with 12 bases between the two germline ends. Germline lookup yields CDR1 SGHVS and CDR2 FNYEAQ. This CDR3 region has 13 residues. The CDR3 bases are TGTGCCAGCACCAATTGGGGGGAAGAGACCCAGTACTTC. Its translation: CASTNWGEETQYF.

This clonotype occurred many times. V is TRBV12-5 and J is TRBJ1-5; D gene ambiguous. Germline CDR1 is LGHNT and CDR2 is FRNRAP. Trimming pared 6 bases from V and 4 bases from J, leaving 7 bases between. The CDR3 consists of 12 residues. CDR3 protein: CASGPSNQPQHF. As DNA, the CDR3 is TGTGCTAGTGGCCCTTCTAATCAGCCCCAGCATTTT.

In its sample, this clonotype was seen many times. The genes are TRBV10-3 and TRBJ1-2, with D unresolved. Per the germline V gene, CDR1 is ENHRY and CDR2 is SYGVKD. V shed 3 bases and J shed 1 base, with 12 bases lying between them. The CDR3 consists of 15 residues. The CDR3 is CAISDRIFFNYGYTF. The CDR3 bases are TGTGCCATCAGTGACAGGATATTCTTTAACTATGGCTACACCTTC.

This clonotype was seen a few times. The chain recombines TRBV4-2 with TRBJ1-4; TRBD1 might be the D (5 bases). Germline values: CDR1 LGHNA, CDR2 YNFKEQ. Between the trimmed V and J ends, which lost 4 bases and 8 bases, there was a span of 14 bases. CDR3 size: 14 residues. CDR3 coding DNA: TGTGCCAGCAGCCCCCCCGGGACCAGGGAAAAACTGTTTTTT. Translating it yields CASSPPGTREKLFF.

The V and J genes are TRBV28 and TRBJ2-7; 9 nucleotides line up with TRBD1. CDR1 is MDHEN, CDR2 SYDVKM, per germline. The CDR3 loop spans 16 amino acids. Germline trimming cut 3 bases from V and 6 bases from J; bases unmatched to any gene: 12. CDR3 region: CASSFTRGQGRSEQYV. As DNA, the CDR3 is TGTGCCAGCAGTTTTACCCGGGGACAGGGCCGAAGCGAGCAGTACGTC.

This clonotype showed up just a few times. V usage is TRBV28 and J usage is TRBJ2-5, with TRBD2 identical over 7 bases. The CDR3 is made up of 16 amino acids. V dropped 5 bases and J dropped 2; count of bases not matched to a gene: 11. Germline CDR1 is MDHEN and CDR2 is SYDVKM. This CDR3 reads CASSPLAGELQETQYF. Here the CDR3 DNA reads TGTGCCAGCAGTCCCTTGGCGGGAGAGCTACAAGAGACCCAGTACTTC.

On this clonotype itself: The junction shows a germline mismatch at one end, possibly a read error. The V and J genes are TRBV4-3 and TRBJ2-7; D not resolved. The length of the CDR3 is 15 residues. CDR1 and CDR2 (germline): LGHNA, YSLEER. Here the CDR3 reads CASSQDRISSCEQYF. The DNA for the CDR3 is TGCGCCAGCAGCCAGGACCGCATAAGCTCCTGCGAGCAGTACTTC.

This clonotype has a handful of counts. This chain connects TRBV6-5 to TRBJ2-3; the match to TRBD2 covers 11 bases. V was pared by 2 bases and J by 0 bases, with 4 bases of the junction left unmatched. The CDR3 is 17 amino acids. CDR1 is MNHEY, CDR2 SVGAGI, per germline. CDR3 sequence: CASSYAGLAESTDTQYF. The CDR3 nucleotides read TGTGCCAGCAGTTACGCGGGACTAGCGGAAAGCACAGATACGCAGTATTTT.

Only a few counts were recorded for this clonotype. The CDR3 bases are TGTGCCAGCAGTGATAGTTGGGCTAGCACAGATACGCAGTATTTT. Translating it yields CASSDSWASTDTQYF. The chain combines TRBV6-1 with TRBJ2-3; D gene ambiguous. The germline gives CDR1 MNHNS, CDR2 SASEGT. The ends were cut back, 3 bases at V and 0 bases at J, with 10 bases in the middle. The CDR3 totals 15 residues.

CDR3: CASSILARDGEQFF. CDR3 sequence (DNA): TGTGCCAGCAGCATATTAGCCCGGGACGGCGAGCAGTTCTTC. The genes are TRBV7-2 and TRBJ2-1; D may correspond to TRBD1 or TRBD2 (5 bases each). The CDR3 has 14 amino acids. V lost 5 bases to trimming and J lost 10 bases, with 18 bases between them. Germline CDR1 and CDR2: SGHTA and FQGNSA. The full variable domain, its missing parts supplied by reference TRBV7-2 and TRBJ2-1, is GAGVSQSPSNKVTEKGKDVELRCDPISGHTALYWYRQSLGQGLEFLIYFQGNSAPDKSGLPSDRFSAERTGGSVSTLTIQRTQQEDSAVYLCASSILARDGEQFFGPGTRLTVL.

This clonotype was counted between two and nine times. The V gene is TRBV28, the J gene TRBJ2-3, with 7 nucleotides matching TRBD1. The CDR3 spans 16 residues. Germline V gene lookup returns CDR1 MDHEN and CDR2 SYDVKM. With V trimmed by 5 bases and J by 10 bases, 18 bases remained unmatched. Here the CDR3 reads CASSETGTVRREAQYF. The CDR3 DNA reads TGTGCCAGCAGTGAGACAGGGACAGTTAGGAGAGAGGCGCAGTATTTT.

This clonotype appeared many times. The chain recombines TRBV18 with TRBJ2-1, with TRBD2 identical over 10 bases. V lost 0 bases, J lost 5 bases, and 7 bases stayed unmatched. Germline V gives CDR1 KGHSH, CDR2 LQKENI. This CDR3 spans 17 amino acids. CDR3 DNA: TGTGCCAGCTCACCACCGGCTAGCGGGAGATATGACAATGAGCAGTTCTTC. Translated, it gives CASSPPASGRYDNEQFF.

DNA for the CDR3: TGTGCCACTTCCCGGGACAGGGGGAGGAACACTGAAGCTTTCTTT. This gives the protein CATSRDRGRNTEAFF. The rearrangement uses TRBV6-2 or TRBV6-3 and TRBJ1-1, with 11 bases matching TRBD1. The CDR3 is 15 residues long. Germline CDR1 MNHEY, CDR2 SVGEGT. V lost 10 bases to trimming and J lost 1 base; unmatched junction nucleotides: 8.

This clonotype was seen a few times. The chain uses TRBV27 and TRBJ1-2; 7 nucleotides align to TRBD1. With V trimmed by 4 bases and J by 2 bases, 10 bases remained unmatched. The CDR3 is 16 residues long. Germline loops: CDR1 MNHEY, CDR2 SMNVEV (reference sequence). The CDR3 coding sequence is TGTGCCAGCAGTTCCCGGGGACAGTCCCTCAACTATGGCTACACCTTC. Translating gives CASSSRGQSLNYGYTF.

CDR3 sequence: CASSLAWYTEAFF. The CDR3 bases are TGTGCCAGCAGCTTAGCCTGGTACACTGAAGCTTTCTTT. The rearrangement links TRBV11-2 to TRBJ1-1; D is undetermined. The length of the CDR3 is 13 residues. V lost 1 base to trimming and J lost 3 bases, with 6 bases between them. Germline CDR1 is SGHAT and CDR2 is FQNNGV.

The V gene is TRBV11-2, the J gene TRBJ2-5; either TRBD1 or TRBD2 may fit D (5 bases each). CDR3 length: 15 residues. Germline assignment: CDR1 SGHAT and CDR2 FQNNGV. V lost 5 bases, J lost 6 bases, and 19 bases lay in between. This CDR3 is CASSPPGTSRQTQYF. In nucleotides, the CDR3 is TGTGCCAGCAGCCCACCCGGGACCTCTCGGCAGACCCAGTACTTC. The full variable domain, completed using reference TRBV11-2 and TRBJ2-5, is EAGVAQSPRYKIIEKRQSVAFWCNPISGHATLYWYQQILGQGPKLLIQFQNNGVVDDSQLPKDRFSAERLKGVDSTLKIQPAKLEDSAVYLCASSPPGTSRQTQYFGPGTRLLVL.

This clonotype appeared a few times. This sequence joins TRBV19 and TRBJ2-1; tentative D call: TRBD2 (6 bases). CDR1 is LNHDA, CDR2 SQIVND, per germline (reference sequence). CDR3 length: 14 residues. Deletions cut 5 bases from V and 8 bases from J, with 16 bases between. CDR3 bases: TGTGCCAGTAGTTCAGGGACTGACCGTCATGAGCAGTTCTTC. It specifies CASSSGTDRHEQFF.

There are a few counts of this clonotype. The chain couples TRBV28 to TRBJ1-1; unclear D gene. The CDR3 runs to 13 residues. V lost 5 bases, J lost 8 bases, and 15 bases lay in between. Germline assignment: CDR1 MDHEN and CDR2 SYDVKM. CDR3 region: CASSAHGVFEAFF. Here the CDR3 DNA reads TGTGCCAGCAGTGCGCACGGGGTCTTCGAAGCTTTCTTT.

The chain employs TRBV6-2 or TRBV6-3 and TRBJ2-2; 8 bases map to TRBD1. The length of the CDR3 is 15 residues. The J segment lost 3 bases and the V segment lost 10 bases, leaving 10 bases of the junction unmatched. From germline, CDR1 is MNHEY and CDR2 SVGEGT. CDR3 sequence: CATQTGTGYTGELFF. The DNA of the CDR3 is TGTGCCACCCAAACCGGGACAGGATACACCGGGGAGCTGTTTTTT.

This chain uses TRBV3-1 with TRBJ2-1; D call uncertain. CDR1 LGHDT and CDR2 YNNKEL come from the germline V gene (reference sequence). The length of the CDR3 is 12 residues. Trimming cost V 1 base and J 7 bases, with 5 bases left between them. The CDR3 protein is CASSQVSNEQFF. The DNA for the CDR3 is TGTGCCAGCAGCCAAGTATCTAATGAGCAGTTCTTC.

This chain joins TRBV7-2 and TRBJ2-1, with 15 bases matching TRBD2. The CDR3 consists of 17 residues. The ends lost 4 bases at V and 7 bases at J; junction bases unmatched: 8. CDR1 is SGHTA, CDR2 FQGNSA, per germline. DNA for the CDR3: TGTGCCAGCAGCTCCCCCGGACTAGCGGGAGGGCAGAATGAGCAGTTCTTC. Translating gives CASSSPGLAGGQNEQFF.

Only one count was recorded for this clonotype. With a much larger clone just one base away, this may be a read error. The chain links TRBV7-4 to TRBJ1-2; 7 nucleotides match TRBD1. With V trimmed by 1 base and J by 8 bases, 13 bases remained unmatched. From germline, CDR1 is SGHVT and CDR2 SQSDAQ. This CDR3 region has 16 residues. The CDR3, as DNA: TGTGCCAGCAGCTTAGGTACTCCGGAACAGGGGACCGGCTACACCTTC. It yields the protein CASSLGTPEQGTGYTF.